These 32 T cell receptor beta chains were sequenced from one sample in a study of T cell responses to AZD1222 COVID-19 vaccine. Generated by immunoSEQ multiplex PCR, the TCRdb table keeps only in-frame clones and is missing some. The table records about 190,000 clones, roughly 91% of them present only once. Here the sequenced sample was peripheral blood, taken on day 0 of AZD1222 vaccination. These receptors originate from an adult in good health.

The chain carries TRBV19 and TRBJ2-1, with a tentative D call TRBD1 (6 bases). This CDR3 region has 14 residues. Trimming left V 7 bases short and J 6 bases short, with 16 bases between. CDR1 is LNHDA and CDR2 is SQIVND in the germline V gene (reference sequence). The CDR3 DNA sequence: TGTGCCAGTATCCAAAGTTCAGGGGTCAATGAGCAGTTCTTC. Encoded protein: CASIQSSGVNEQFF.

The chain recombines TRBV29-1 with TRBJ1-2; D is possibly TRBD1 (6 bases). V lost 7 bases, J lost 4 bases, and 16 bases lay in between. CDR3 length: 13 amino acids. Germline lookup yields CDR1 SQVTM and CDR2 ANQGSEA. The CDR3: CSALLQGSYGYTF. CDR3 DNA: TGCAGCGCCCTCCTACAGGGTTCCTATGGCTACACCTTC.

The chain combines TRBV5-1 with TRBJ2-3, with TRBD2 as a possible D gene (5 bases). The germline V and J ends were trimmed by 0 bases and 0 bases, with 11 bases remaining between them. The CDR3 is 16 amino acids. The germline V gene has CDR1 SGHRS and CDR2 YFSETQ. The DNA for the CDR3 is TGCGCCAGCAGCTTGGCGACTAACCCTAGCACAGATACGCAGTATTTT. It specifies CASSLATNPSTDTQYF. The whole variable domain, remainder taken from reference TRBV5-1 and TRBJ2-3, is KAGVTQTPRYLIKTRGQQVTLSCSPISGHRSVSWYQQTPGQGLQFLFEYFSETQRNKGNFPGRFSGRQFSNSRSEMNVSTLELGDSALYLCASSLATNPSTDTQYFGPGTRLTVL.

The chain is built from TRBV2 and TRBJ1-4; maybe TRBD1 (5 bases). There are 16 residues in the CDR3. Germline assignment: CDR1 SNHLY and CDR2 FYNNEI. V dropped 2 bases and J dropped 3 bases, with 13 bases sitting between them. The CDR3 sequence: CASSESTGGANEKLFF. CDR3 DNA sequence: TGTGCCAGCAGTGAATCTACAGGAGGCGCTAATGAAAAACTGTTTTTT.

The chain joins TRBV7-2 to TRBJ2-1; no reliable D call. The CDR3 contains 16 residues. Between the trimmed V and J ends, which lost 6 bases and 4 bases, there was a span of 19 bases. The V gene's germline CDR1 is SGHTA and CDR2 FQGNSA. The CDR3 coding sequence is TGTGCCAGCAGTATCGGTCTTGGCAGAAATTACAATGAGCAGTTCTTC. Its translation is CASSIGLGRNYNEQFF.

The chain has TRBV5-1 and TRBJ2-7; TRBD1 might be the D (6 bases). From germline, CDR1 is SGHRS and CDR2 YFSETQ. V was cut by 3 bases and J by 4 bases, with 17 bases left in between. The CDR3 runs to 15 residues. The CDR3 loop is CASSSTGDKGYEQYF. DNA of the CDR3: TGCGCCAGCAGCTCGACAGGCGATAAGGGTTACGAGCAGTACTTC.

The chain employs TRBV6-5 and TRBJ1-4; D is undetermined. Deletions cut 0 bases from V and 3 bases from J, with 11 bases between. CDR3 length equals 16 residues. Germline assignment: CDR1 MNHEY and CDR2 SVGAGI. CDR3 sequence: CASSYSRGRANEKLFF. CDR3 bases: TGTGCCAGCAGTTACTCCCGAGGGCGGGCTAATGAAAAACTGTTTTTT.

The chain recombines TRBV28 with TRBJ2-5; tentative D call: TRBD2 (5 bases). CDR3 length equals 14 residues. The ends were cut back, 3 bases at V and 2 bases at J, with 10 bases in the middle. From germline, CDR1 is MDHEN and CDR2 SYDVKM. CDR3 in DNA: TGTGCCAGCAGTTTGGTCCGGGAACAAGAGACCCAGTACTTC. It translates to CASSLVREQETQYF.

The chain uses TRBV2 and TRBJ1-5, with 7 bases fitting TRBD1. Per the germline V gene, CDR1 is SNHLY and CDR2 is FYNNEI. J was trimmed by 2 bases and V by 5 bases; bases with no gene match: 6. The CDR3 spans 15 residues. Here the CDR3 DNA reads TGTGCCAGCAGTCAAACAGGGGTGGGCAATCAGCCCCAGCATTTT. As protein: CASSQTGVGNQPQHF.

The genes are TRBV7-2 and TRBJ2-7; no reliable D call. Germline lookup yields CDR1 SGHTA and CDR2 FQGNSA. This CDR3 has 13 residues. Deletions cut 4 bases from V and 4 bases from J, with 11 bases between. CDR3 nucleotides: TGTGCCAGCAGCTACTCGAGAATTTACGAGCAGTACTTC. As protein: CASSYSRIYEQYF.

The chain couples TRBV9 to TRBJ2-7; the match to TRBD2 covers 8 bases. CDR1 is SGDLS and CDR2 is YYNGEE in the germline V gene. This CDR3 comprises 15 residues. Trimming took 0 bases from V and 3 from J; bases not matched to a gene: 5. The CDR3 sequence is CASSVGTSNLYEQYF. The CDR3 DNA is TGTGCCAGCAGCGTAGGGACTAGCAATCTCTACGAGCAGTACTTC.

The chain is built from TRBV6-5 and TRBJ1-2; possible D gene TRBD1, 6 bases. Germline V gene data show CDR1 as MNHEY and CDR2 as SVGAGI. The CDR3 length is 13 residues. V was cut by 6 bases and J by 2 bases, with 10 bases left in between. The CDR3 reads CASSRGQNYGYTF. DNA for the CDR3: TGTGCCAGCAGCCGGGGGCAGAACTATGGCTACACCTTC.

The chain is built from TRBV2 and TRBJ2-7; no reliable D call. Germline V lookup: CDR1 SNHLY, CDR2 FYNNEI. The germline V and J ends were trimmed by 7 bases and 6 bases, with 16 bases remaining between them. This CDR3 is built from 13 residues. CDR3 in DNA: TGTGCCAGCATGCCAGACCTTAATACCGAGCAGTACTTC. Encoded protein: CASMPDLNTEQYF.

The gene calls are TRBV7-9 and TRBJ1-5; TRBD1 is a possible D gene (6 bases). The CDR3 has 15 residues. V was pared by 4 bases and J by 5 bases, with 15 bases between. The germline CDR1 and CDR2 sequences are SEHNR and FQNEAQ (reference sequence). CDR3 residues: CASSSTRDKDQPQHF. CDR3 in DNA: TGTGCCAGCAGCTCCACCCGGGACAAAGATCAGCCCCAGCATTTT.

The chain recombines TRBV3-1 (or the pseudogene TRBV3-2) with TRBJ2-5, with 7 bases lining up with TRBD1. Germline V CDR1 and CDR2: LGHDT, YNNKEL (reference sequence). The CDR3 totals 13 residues. After removal of 4 bases from V and 4 bases from J, the junction contained 3 bases not matched to a gene. CDR3 bases: TGTGCCAGCAGCCGATACAGGGGAGAGACCCAGTACTTC. It encodes CASSRYRGETQYF.

This chain joins TRBV5-1 and TRBJ2-1; D gene uncertain. Germline lookup yields CDR1 SGHRS and CDR2 YFSETQ. Between the trimmed V and J ends, which lost 0 bases and 1 base, there was a span of 8 bases. The CDR3 length is 15 residues. The CDR3 DNA reads as TGCGCCAGCAGCTTGGTTGTTGGATCCTACAATGAGCAGTTCTTC. Translation: CASSLVVGSYNEQFF.

This clone was seen a single time. For the CDR3, the DNA is TGTGCTAGTGGTTTGGAGTTCCCGGACAGACCACAGAATTCACCCCTCCACTTT. Encoded protein: CASGLEFPDRPQNSPLHF. The rearrangement uses TRBV12-5 and TRBJ1-6; tentative D call: TRBD1 (6 bases). CDR1 is LGHNT and CDR2 is FRNRAP in the germline V gene. Trimming left V 1 base short and J 7 bases short, with 20 bases between. CDR3 length: 18 residues.

The chain uses TRBV3-1 (or the pseudogene TRBV3-2) and TRBJ1-5; D is ambiguous. CDR1 and CDR2 from the germline V gene are LGHDT and YNNKEL (reference sequence). This CDR3 region has 13 residues. V lost 3 bases and J 3 bases, leaving 6 bases between the germline ends. DNA of the CDR3: TGTGCCAGCAGCCAGGGGTACAATCAGCCCCAGCATTTT. Its translation: CASSQGYNQPQHF.

This sequence joins TRBV15 and TRBJ2-7; D is tentatively TRBD1 or TRBD2 (5 bases each). This CDR3 spans 15 amino acids. Per germline, CDR1 LNHNV and CDR2 YYDKDF (reference sequence). The germline V and J ends were trimmed by 1 base and 0 bases, with 10 bases remaining between them. CDR3 in amino acids: CATSRAWDGSYEQYF. Here the CDR3 DNA reads TGTGCCACCAGCAGAGCCTGGGACGGCTCCTACGAGCAGTACTTC.

The chain combines TRBV7-9 with TRBJ2-7; D is ambiguous. This CDR3 is built from 13 residues. The germline V gene has CDR1 SEHNR and CDR2 FQNEAQ (reference sequence). Trimming shortened V by 5 bases and J by 6 bases, and 14 bases separated the two germline ends. CDR3 in amino acids: CASSHGWGREQYF. The CDR3, as DNA: TGTGCCAGCAGCCACGGATGGGGTCGCGAGCAGTACTTC. Full variable domain (rest looked up from reference TRBV7-9 and TRBJ2-7): DTGVSQNPRHKITKRGQNVTFRCDPISEHNRLYWYRQTLGQGPEFLTYFQNEAQLEKSRLLSDRFSAERPKGSFSTLEIQRTEQGDSAMYLCASSHGWGREQYFGPGTRLTVT.

This clone is a singleton in its sample. The gene calls are TRBV16 and TRBJ1-2; D not resolved. Germline-derived CDR1 and CDR2 are KGHSY and FQNENV. Trimming removed 0 bases at V and 3 bases at J, with 14 bases between. The CDR3 runs 16 residues. CDR3 sequence (DNA): TGTGCCAGCAGCCAATCCCCGCCTAGGGTTGACTATGGCTACACCTTC. This translates into CASSQSPPRVDYGYTF.

A word on this clone: Other nucleotide sequences in the sample specify the same CDR3. The gene calls are TRBV5-1 and TRBJ2-5, with D perhaps matching TRBD2 (6 bases). Germline CDR1 reads SGHRS; CDR2 reads YFSETQ. The CDR3 length is 15 residues. V lost 0 bases and J 4 bases, leaving 13 bases between the germline ends. DNA for the CDR3: TGCGCCAGCAGCTTGGGGGCGGGACTTGGAGAGACCCAGTACTTC. Its translation: CASSLGAGLGETQYF.

The chain employs TRBV27 and TRBJ1-3; D possibly corresponds to TRBD1 (5 bases). Germline-derived CDR1 and CDR2 are MNHEY and SMNVEV (reference sequence). Trimming took off 4 bases at V and 3 bases at J, with 13 bases between the two ends. The CDR3 is made up of 15 amino acids. In DNA, the CDR3 is TGTGCCAGCAGTTGGGGTCCCCAGGGTGGAAACACCATATATTTT. As protein: CASSWGPQGGNTIYF.

This rearrangement joins TRBV2 to TRBJ2-2; weak D call: TRBD1 (6 bases). Trimming cost V 4 bases and J 0 bases, with 15 bases left between them. Germline V lookup: CDR1 SNHLY, CDR2 FYNNEI. This CDR3 contains 17 residues. In DNA form, the CDR3 reads TGTGCCAGCAGTGCACCCTACCCAGGGGCGAACACCGGGGAGCTGTTTTTT. Translation gives CASSAPYPGANTGELFF.

V and J are TRBV19 and TRBJ2-7; 8 nucleotides line up with TRBD2. The CDR3 is 13 amino acids. Germline CDR1 reads LNHDA; CDR2 reads SQIVND (reference sequence). V was clipped by 3 bases and J by 5 bases; unmatched bases: 3. CDR3 bases: TGTGCCAGTAGTATCGGGAGGGTGGACGAGCAGTACTTC. This translates into CASSIGRVDEQYF.

This clone has a single count. The chain recombines TRBV24-1 with TRBJ2-7; perhaps TRBD2 as D (5 bases). Germline loops: CDR1 KGHDR, CDR2 SFDVKD. This CDR3 has 14 amino acids. Trimming removed 7 bases from V and 5 bases from J, with 17 bases in between. The DNA of the CDR3 is TGTGCCACCAGCGGCGCTGAGGCGGGCCACGAGCAGTACTTC. Amino acids: CATSGAEAGHEQYF.

This chain connects TRBV5-4 to TRBJ1-2, with 10 nucleotides matching TRBD1. CDR1 is SGHNT and CDR2 is YYREEE in the germline V gene (reference sequence). J was trimmed by 5 bases and V by 4 bases; bases with no gene match: 8. The CDR3 length is 15 residues. The DNA of the CDR3 is TGTGCCAGCAGCCGTCAGGACAGGGGGTCGTATGGCTACACCTTC. Translating gives CASSRQDRGSYGYTF.

The V and J genes are TRBV5-6 and TRBJ2-2; weak D call: TRBD2 (7 bases). Germline loops: CDR1 SGHDT, CDR2 YYEEEE. The CDR3 runs 18 residues. Trimming took 4 bases from V and 0 from J, leaving 19 bases between them. This CDR3 reads CASSASTRGPSNTGELFF. CDR3 DNA: TGTGCCAGCAGCGCCTCGACGCGGGGGCCGTCGAACACCGGGGAGCTGTTTTTT.

In this sample, this clone turned up once. V gene TRBV4-3 combines with J gene TRBJ1-2; possible D gene TRBD1, 6 bases. Trimming pared 4 bases from V and 6 bases from J, leaving 15 bases between. The V gene's germline CDR1 is LGHNA and CDR2 YSLEER. This CDR3 comprises 14 residues. CDR3 amino acids: CASSRETGMNGYTF. In DNA, the CDR3 is TGCGCCAGCAGCCGAGAGACAGGAATGAATGGCTACACCTTC.

The rearrangement links TRBV7-2 to TRBJ1-1, with D possibly being TRBD1 (6 bases). Germline V lookup: CDR1 SGHTA, CDR2 FQGNSA. The CDR3 contains 15 residues. V was trimmed by 1 base and J by 4 bases, leaving 13 bases between them. The CDR3 sequence is CASSLVFGGATEAFF. CDR3 sequence (DNA): TGTGCCAGCAGCTTAGTATTCGGGGGCGCCACTGAAGCTTTCTTT.

The chain links TRBV9 to TRBJ2-3; D uncertain. V lost 0 bases and J lost 1, with 12 bases in between. Germline V gene sequence: CDR1 SGDLS, CDR2 YYNGEE. The CDR3 has 16 amino acids. CDR3 region: CASSVAVDFGTDTQYF. The DNA for the CDR3 is TGTGCCAGCAGCGTAGCTGTGGATTTTGGCACAGATACGCAGTATTTT.

The rearrangement links TRBV27 to TRBJ1-2; D uncertain. This CDR3 has 17 residues. V lost 1 base and J 4 bases, leaving 19 bases between the germline ends. The germline V gene encodes CDR1 MNHEY and CDR2 SMNVEV (reference sequence). In DNA, the CDR3 is TGTGCCAGCAGTTTATTAGGCCAGGAGTCGAGGGCCTATGGCTACACCTTC. Encoded protein: CASSLLGQESRAYGYTF.